The sequence of this TCR beta chain was determined in a study of shared clonotypes between healthy human individuals. TCRdb keeps only in-frame clones here, not all; method: immunoSEQ multiplex PCR. Seen here are around 600,000 clones, 85% to 95% observed once, and the top ten hold approximately 0.11%. V lost 0 bases and J 4 bases, leaving 19 bases between the germline ends. The CDR3 loop spans 16 amino acids. Germline V gene data show CDR1 as SQVTM and CDR2 as ANQGSEA. Naive CD8 cells lacked CD45RO and underwent positive selection for CCR7, leaving out terminally differentiated effector memory CD45RA+ cells.

The chain employs TRBV29-1 and TRBJ2-7, with D maybe TRBD1 (6 bases). Sequencing was performed on naive CD8+ T cells sorted from blood. The sequence derives from a woman aged 25 to 39 in good health. The CDR3 coding sequence is TGCAGCGTTGAAGATCCCCGGGACACGGTAAATTACGAGCAGTACTTC. It translates to CSVEDPRDTVNYEQYF.